This TCR beta chain was sequenced in a study of shared clonotypes between healthy human individuals. Study summary: The study enrolled two women and three men aged 18 to 49.

Points on this clone: What it recognizes is unknown.

Trimming removed 3 bases from V and 10 bases from J, with 12 bases in between. The CDR3 is made up of 12 amino acids. Germline-derived CDR1 and CDR2 are MDHEN and SYDVKM. Broader study findings: When compared with the clonotypes that were shared by all four sorted-subset donors, the non-shared clonotypes turned out to have lower generation probabilities. Naive subsets tended to show greater estimated richness than memory subsets.

At a deep level, the assay was run. TCRdb's table, derived via immunoSEQ multiplex PCR, lists solely in-frame clones and lacks some. The table includes roughly 2.2 million clones, 85% to 95% detected once. The sample taken for sequencing was naive CD4+ T cells from PBMCs. The subset: CD45RA+ positively selected. This sequence joins TRBV28 and TRBJ1-1; no firm D call. This TCR came from a man aged 18 to 30 in good health. Some clones in this sample may be carry-over from other donors' samples. The CDR3 coding sequence is TGTGCCAGCAGTTTCCTCCAAGCTCGAGCTTTCTTT. It specifies CASSFLQARAFF.